The T cell receptor (beta chain) under discussion was sequenced for a study of T cells after yellow fever vaccination. TCRdb passed the 5' RACE reads through MiXCR, listing each CDR3 protein once. Among 20,000 to 25,000 distinct CDR3 sequences, roughly 5.5% were seen once, and the ten largest hold roughly 20%. Germline loops: CDR1 SGHAT, CDR2 FQNNGV. The J segment lost 6 bases and the V segment lost 4 bases, leaving 10 bases of the junction unmatched. The CDR3 has 15 residues. This clonotype was counted ten times or more. The receptor was derived from a man aged 18 to 35 who received the YFV17D yellow fever vaccine. The material was PBMCs, either bulk or a sorted T-cell subset (CD4+, CD8+, memory, or dextramer-sorted; not recorded which), obtained 35 to 50 days after the first yellow fever vaccination. The chain joins TRBV11-2 to TRBJ2-7; 9 bases map to TRBD1. In DNA form, the CDR3 reads TGTGCCAGCAGCTCCTACCGGGACAGGGTTACCGAGCAGTACTTC. Translated: CASSSYRDRVTEQYF.